Reported below is one TCR beta chain. This sample was taken from a study of blood T cell repertoires in COVID-19. Study information: The samples span acute and convalescent COVID-19 from the United States, Italy and Spain. Sources were T cells, B-cell-depleted T cells, or PBMCs; the material itself was cDNA or gDNA.

Recruits, aged roughly 18 to 90 years, lived in approximately 26 US areas. Germline CDR1 and CDR2: LNHDA and SQIVND (reference sequence). CDR3 size: 18 residues. Trimming cost V 5 bases and J 1 base; bases outside gene matches: 11. Original data processing: Estimated nucleated cell counts came from reference gene primer amplification. The method was immunoSEQ multiplex PCR; TCRdb's version includes in-frame clones alone and lacks a portion of them. The V and J calls and clone size are taken from that table; D and trimming were inferred from the DNA. The repertoire consists of 300,000 to 400,000 clones, with approximately 83% occurring once and the leading ten covering 3.5% to 4.5%.

The TCR comes from a woman between 40 and 55 years old with acute COVID-19. The sample was PBMCs or T cells enriched from blood (not recorded which). V usage is TRBV19 and J usage is TRBJ1-6, with 7 bases aligning to TRBD1. The chain's CDR3 is CASSARQGTASYNSPLHF. The CDR3 nucleotides read TGTGCCAGTAGTGCCCGACAGGGAACGGCGTCCTATAATTCACCCCTCCACTTT.